The next 9 T cell receptor beta chains were all read from a single sample in a study of blood T cell repertoires in COVID-19. The data were produced by immunoSEQ multiplex PCR, yet TCRdb's version contains in-frame clones alone and is incomplete. The sample contains around 300,000 clones, about 91% of which appear only once. The sequenced sample was peripheral blood. The receptors stem from a woman in her twenties or thirties with COVID-19, enrolled during active disease.

The V call is TRBV3-1 (or the pseudogene TRBV3-2), the J call TRBJ2-1; no firm D call. From germline, CDR1 is LGHDT and CDR2 YNNKEL (reference sequence). Deletions cut 1 base from V and 9 bases from J, with 13 bases between. The CDR3 sequence is 14 residues long. CDR3: CASSQGTEVGEQFF. The CDR3 region has the DNA TGTGCCAGCAGCCAAGGAACCGAAGTCGGTGAGCAGTTCTTC.

This chain joins TRBV28 and TRBJ2-7; 13 positions agree with TRBD2. This CDR3 is 19 amino acids long. The junction had 13 bases not matched to a gene; V was cut back by 5 bases and J by 0 bases. Germline CDR1 MDHEN, CDR2 SYDVKM. The CDR3 is CASSNIPGLAGRSSYEQYF. In DNA form, the CDR3 reads TGTGCCAGCAGTAACATACCGGGACTAGCGGGAAGATCCTCCTACGAGCAGTACTTC. The complete variable domain, with remaining parts taken from reference TRBV28 and TRBJ2-7, reads DVKVTQSSRYLVKRTGEKVFLECVQDMDHENMFWYRQDPGLGLRLIYFSYDVKMKEKGDIPEGYSVSREKKERFSLILESASTNQTSMYLCASSNIPGLAGRSSYEQYFGPGTRLTVT.

Note on this clone: At the DNA level, this CDR3 is encoded by other sequences in the same sample as well. J is TRBJ2-6 and V is TRBV4-2, with TRBD2 matching over 11 bases. The V gene's germline CDR1 is LGHNA and CDR2 YNFKEQ. J gave up 0 bases and V 3 bases, and 1 base lay outside the gene matches. This CDR3 has 17 residues. CDR3 in amino acids: CASSQGLAVSGANVLTF. CDR3 in DNA: TGTGCCAGCAGCCAGGGACTAGCGGTCTCTGGGGCCAACGTCCTGACTTTC.

This clone was counted a single time. The rearrangement uses TRBV28 and TRBJ1-1; 10 bases are shared with TRBD1. From germline, CDR1 is MDHEN and CDR2 SYDVKM. Trimming took 6 bases from V and 4 from J; bases not matched to a gene: 5. The CDR3 is 14 residues long. CDR3 sequence: CASRPGTGVTEAFF. The CDR3 bases are TGTGCCAGCAGACCCGGGACAGGGGTCACTGAAGCTTTCTTT.

The chain recombines TRBV3-1 (or the pseudogene TRBV3-2) with TRBJ1-3; weak D call: TRBD1 (6 bases). The germline gives CDR1 LGHDT, CDR2 YNNKEL (reference sequence). There are 15 residues in the CDR3. V lost 0 bases and J 4 bases, leaving 10 bases between the germline ends. In nucleotides, the CDR3 is TGTGCCAGCAGCCAAGATTGGACAGCAGGAAACACCATATATTTT. Protein: CASSQDWTAGNTIYF.

The chain employs TRBV5-1 and TRBJ1-1; 8 bases line up with TRBD1. Germline loops: CDR1 SGHRS, CDR2 YFSETQ. The length of the CDR3 is 15 residues. After removal of 5 bases from V and 4 bases from J, the junction contained 10 bases not matched to a gene. This CDR3 reads CASRDREAAGTEAFF. The CDR3 DNA is TGCGCCAGCAGGGACAGGGAAGCCGCGGGCACTGAAGCTTTCTTT.

This clone was detected only once. The chain joins TRBV5-5 to TRBJ1-2; a possible D gene is TRBD1 (5 bases). The V end lost 5 bases, the J end lost 0 bases, and 14 bases lay between the germline ends. There are 15 residues in the CDR3. In germline, CDR1 is SGHKS, CDR2 YYEKEE (reference sequence). CDR3 sequence reads: CASSSDSKPNYGYTF. In DNA, the CDR3 is TGTGCCAGCAGTTCCGACAGTAAGCCTAACTATGGCTACACCTTC.

This clone was recorded once. The gene calls are TRBV11-2 and TRBJ2-5; the match to TRBD2 covers 8 bases. This CDR3 has 16 amino acids. The V gene end was trimmed by 3 bases and the J gene end by 2 bases; junction bases not matched to a gene: 8. Germline CDR1 and CDR2: SGHAT and FQNNGV. The CDR3 DNA sequence: TGTGCCAGCAGCTTGCGGGGCGGGGGGATTCAAGAGACCCAGTACTTC. Translating it yields CASSLRGGGIQETQYF.

This clone has more than one count but fewer than ten. This rearrangement joins TRBV6-6 to TRBJ1-2; 7 nucleotides match TRBD1. J lost 6 bases, V lost 4 bases, and 5 bases had no gene match. The CDR3 consists of 13 residues. In germline, CDR1 is MNHNY, CDR2 SVGAGI (reference sequence). In nucleotides, the CDR3 is TGTGCCAGCAGTTCCATGACAGGGCATGGCTACACCTTC. Its protein product is CASSSMTGHGYTF.